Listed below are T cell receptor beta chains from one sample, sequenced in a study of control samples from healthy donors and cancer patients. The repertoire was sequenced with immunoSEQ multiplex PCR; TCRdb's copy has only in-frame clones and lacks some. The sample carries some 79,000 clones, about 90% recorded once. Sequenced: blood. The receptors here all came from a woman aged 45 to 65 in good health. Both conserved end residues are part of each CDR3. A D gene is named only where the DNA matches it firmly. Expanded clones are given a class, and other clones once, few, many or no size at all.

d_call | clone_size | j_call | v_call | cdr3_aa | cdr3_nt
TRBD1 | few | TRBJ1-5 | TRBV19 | CASSLHRDRVYQPQHF | TGTGCCAGTAGCCTCCACCGGGACAGAGTGTATCAGCCCCAGCATTTT
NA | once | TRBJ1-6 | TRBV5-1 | CASSLTGEVSSYNSPLHF | TGCGCCAGCAGCTTGACAGGAGAAGTAAGCTCCTATAATTCACCCCTCCACTTT
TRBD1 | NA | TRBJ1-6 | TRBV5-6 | CASSTGQGDSPLHF | TGTGCCAGCAGCACAGGACAGGGAGATTCACCCCTCCACTTT
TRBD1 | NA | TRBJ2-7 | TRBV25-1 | CASPPGQGSYEQYF | TGTGCCAGCCCCCCGGGACAGGGCTCCTACGAGCAGTACTTC
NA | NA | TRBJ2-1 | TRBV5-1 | CASSYGRDSEQFF | TGCGCCAGCAGTTACGGGAGGGACAGTGAGCAGTTCTTC
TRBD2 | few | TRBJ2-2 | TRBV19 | CASSRGAGGGTGELFF | TGTGCCAGTAGTAGAGGAGCGGGAGGGGGCACCGGGGAGCTGTTTTTT
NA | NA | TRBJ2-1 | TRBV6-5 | CASSNTPGHNEQFF | TGTGCCAGCAGCAACACACCGGGACACAATGAGCAGTTCTTC
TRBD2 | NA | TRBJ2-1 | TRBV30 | CAWRGSGRNEQFF | TGTGCCTGGAGAGGAAGCGGGAGAAATGAGCAGTTCTTC
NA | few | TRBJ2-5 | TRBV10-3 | CAIRGDTEETQYF | TGTGCCATCAGAGGGGACACGGAAGAGACCCAGTACTTC
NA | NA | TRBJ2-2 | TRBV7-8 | CASSFPFGGANTGELFF | TGTGCCAGCAGCTTCCCGTTTGGGGGAGCGAACACCGGGGAGCTGTTTTTT
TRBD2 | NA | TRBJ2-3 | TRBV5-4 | CASSLATTSGTTDTQYF | TGTGCCAGCAGCTTGGCCACCACTAGCGGGACCACAGATACGCAGTATTTT
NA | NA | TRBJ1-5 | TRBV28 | CASSLGGAADQPQHF | TGTGCCAGCAGTTTGGGCGGGGCAGCGGATCAGCCCCAGCATTTT
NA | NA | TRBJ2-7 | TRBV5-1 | CASSSRQEAYEQYF | TGCGCCAGCAGCAGCAGACAGGAGGCCTACGAGCAGTACTTC
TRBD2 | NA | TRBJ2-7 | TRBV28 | CASSFQTSGSSYEQYF | TGTGCCAGCAGTTTCCAGACTAGCGGGAGTTCCTACGAGCAGTACTTC
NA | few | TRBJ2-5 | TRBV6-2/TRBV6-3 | CASSYFQETQYF | TGTGCCAGCAGTTACTTTCAAGAGACCCAGTACTTC
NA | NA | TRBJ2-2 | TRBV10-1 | CASSETRQVAGELFF | TGCGCCAGCAGTGAGACCCGACAGGTCGCCGGGGAGCTGTTTTTT
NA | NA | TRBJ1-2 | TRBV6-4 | CASSAFGGGGYTF | TGTGCCAGCAGTGCCTTCGGGGGAGGTGGCTACACCTTC
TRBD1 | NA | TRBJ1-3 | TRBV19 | CASSTYRGSGNTIYF | TGTGCCAGTAGTACGTACAGGGGCTCTGGAAACACCATATATTTT
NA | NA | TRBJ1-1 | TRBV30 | CAWERPDTEAFF | TGTGCCTGGGAACGCCCCGACACTGAAGCTTTCTTT
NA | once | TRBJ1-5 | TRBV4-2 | CASSTGQDSNQPQHF | TGTGCCAGCAGCACGGGACAAGATAGCAATCAGCCCCAGCATTTT
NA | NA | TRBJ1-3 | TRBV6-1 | CASSERSGNTIYF | TGTGCCAGCAGTGAACGGTCTGGAAACACCATATATTTT
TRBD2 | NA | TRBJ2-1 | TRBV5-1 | CASSLAAGASYNEQFF | TGCGCCAGCAGCTTGGCGGCGGGAGCCTCCTACAATGAGCAGTTCTTC
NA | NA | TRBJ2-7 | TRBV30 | CAWSVGHPSRAYEQYF | TGTGCCTGGAGTGTAGGTCACCCTAGCAGGGCCTACGAGCAGTACTTC
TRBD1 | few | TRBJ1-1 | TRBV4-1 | CASSRQGNGEAFF | TGCGCCAGCAGCCGACAGGGTAATGGCGAAGCTTTCTTT
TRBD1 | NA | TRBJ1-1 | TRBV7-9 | CASSSGTGVSPRLNTEAFF | TGTGCCAGCAGCTCTGGGACAGGGGTAAGCCCCCGCTTGAACACTGAAGCTTTCTTT
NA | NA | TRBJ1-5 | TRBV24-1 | CATSDPSRAGQPQHF | TGTGCCACCAGTGATCCCTCCAGGGCAGGTCAGCCCCAGCATTTT
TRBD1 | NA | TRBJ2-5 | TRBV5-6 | CASTQVDRGPQETQYF | TGTGCCAGCACCCAAGTTGACAGGGGTCCGCAAGAGACCCAGTACTTC
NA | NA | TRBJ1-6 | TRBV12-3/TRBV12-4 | CASLGGGDSPLHF | TGTGCCAGCCTGGGGGGTGGTGATTCACCCCTCCACTTT